This T cell receptor (beta chain) was found in a study of PD-L1 blockade in urothelial cancer. Study details: The study started patients on atezolizumab at some point between 2013 and 2015, giving 1,200 mg intravenously every 3 weeks. Blood drawn 3 weeks (second dose) and 6 weeks after treatment start was analyzed.

Time point of the sample: peripheral blood 6 weeks after treatment start. Only in-frame clones appear in the TCRdb table, and some are missing; sequencing was by immunoSEQ multiplex PCR. The repertoire holds about 51,000 clones, more than 75% seen once, with 2.4% in the top ten. V shed 0 bases, J shed 5 bases, and the junction held 8 bases outside the gene matches. Germline assignment: CDR1 LGHNA and CDR2 YSLEER. The CDR3 has 18 amino acids. The clonotype originates from a man in his sixties with urothelial cancer. The specimen was PBMCs, collected around atezolizumab (anti-PD-L1) treatment. This sequence joins TRBV4-3 and TRBJ2-1; TRBD2 matches 12 bases. The CDR3 DNA sequence: TGCGCCAGCAGCCAAGAAGGGCTAGCGGGAGGGAGGGACAATGAGCAGTTCTTC. It yields the protein CASSQEGLAGGRDNEQFF.